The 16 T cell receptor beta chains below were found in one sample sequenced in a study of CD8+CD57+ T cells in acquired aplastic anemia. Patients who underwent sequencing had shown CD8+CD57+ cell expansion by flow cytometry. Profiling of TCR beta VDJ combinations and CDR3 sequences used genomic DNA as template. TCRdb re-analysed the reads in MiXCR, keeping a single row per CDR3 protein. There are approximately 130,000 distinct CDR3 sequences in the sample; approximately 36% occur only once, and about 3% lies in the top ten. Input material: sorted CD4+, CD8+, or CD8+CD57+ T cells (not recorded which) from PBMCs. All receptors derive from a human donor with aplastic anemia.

As DNA, the CDR3 is TGCAGCGTTGTGGTCAGCACAGATACGCAGTATTTT. Encoded protein: CSVVVSTDTQYF. This chain links TRBV29-1 with TRBJ2-3; D is ambiguous. The CDR3 contains 12 residues. Germline V gene data show CDR1 as SQVTM and CDR2 as ANQGSEA. Trimming took 4 bases from V and 0 from J, leaving 5 bases between them.

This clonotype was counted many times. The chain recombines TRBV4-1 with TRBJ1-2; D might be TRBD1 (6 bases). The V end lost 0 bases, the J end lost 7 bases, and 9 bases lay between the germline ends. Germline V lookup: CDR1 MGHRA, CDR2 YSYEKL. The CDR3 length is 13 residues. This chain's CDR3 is CASSQEGGTGYTF. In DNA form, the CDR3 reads TGCGCCAGCAGCCAAGAAGGGGGGACTGGCTACACCTTC.

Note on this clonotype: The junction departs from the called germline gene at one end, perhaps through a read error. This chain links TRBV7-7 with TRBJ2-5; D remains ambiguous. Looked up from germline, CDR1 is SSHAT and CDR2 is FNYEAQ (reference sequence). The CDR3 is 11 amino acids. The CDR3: CASSLSETQYF. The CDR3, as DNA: TGTGCTAGCAGTCTGTCAGAGACCCAGTACTTC.

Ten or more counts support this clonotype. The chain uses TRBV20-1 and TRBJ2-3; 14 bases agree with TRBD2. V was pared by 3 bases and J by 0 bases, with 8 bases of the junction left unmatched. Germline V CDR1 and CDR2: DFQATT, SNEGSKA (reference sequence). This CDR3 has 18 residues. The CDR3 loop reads CSASGVGLAGVSTDTQYF. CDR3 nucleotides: TGCAGTGCTAGTGGGGTGGGACTAGCGGGGGTCAGCACAGATACGCAGTATTTT.

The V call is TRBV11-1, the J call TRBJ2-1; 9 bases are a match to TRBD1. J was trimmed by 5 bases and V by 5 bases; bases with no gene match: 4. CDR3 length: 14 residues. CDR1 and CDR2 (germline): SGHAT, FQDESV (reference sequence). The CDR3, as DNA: TGTGCCAGCAGCCCAGGACAGGGGAACAATGAGCAGTTCTTC. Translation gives CASSPGQGNNEQFF.

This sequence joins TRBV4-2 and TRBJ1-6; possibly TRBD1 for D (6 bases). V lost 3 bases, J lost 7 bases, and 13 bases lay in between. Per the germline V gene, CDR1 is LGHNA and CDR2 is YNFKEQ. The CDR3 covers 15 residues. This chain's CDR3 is CASSQDRNINSPLHF. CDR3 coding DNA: TGTGCCAGCAGCCAGGACAGAAATATCAATTCACCCCTCCACTTT.

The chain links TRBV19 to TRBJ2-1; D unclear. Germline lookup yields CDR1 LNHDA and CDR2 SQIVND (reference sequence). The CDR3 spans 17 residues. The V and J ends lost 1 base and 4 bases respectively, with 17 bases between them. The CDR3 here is CASSIVPAQNRYNEQFF. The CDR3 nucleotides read TGTGCCAGTAGTATAGTTCCAGCGCAGAACCGGTACAATGAGCAGTTCTTC.

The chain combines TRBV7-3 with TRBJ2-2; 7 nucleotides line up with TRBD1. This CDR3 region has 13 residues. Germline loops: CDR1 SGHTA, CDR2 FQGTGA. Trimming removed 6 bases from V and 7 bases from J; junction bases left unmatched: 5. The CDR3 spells CASSWSGGGELFF. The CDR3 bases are TGTGCCAGCAGTTGGTCAGGGGGCGGGGAGCTGTTTTTT.

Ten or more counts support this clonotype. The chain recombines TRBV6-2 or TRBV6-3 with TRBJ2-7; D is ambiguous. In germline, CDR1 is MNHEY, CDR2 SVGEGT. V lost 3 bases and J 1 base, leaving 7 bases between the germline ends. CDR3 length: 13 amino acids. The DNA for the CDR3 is TGTGCCAGCAGTTATATCAGTTCCTACGAGCAGTACTTC. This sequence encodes CASSYISSYEQYF.

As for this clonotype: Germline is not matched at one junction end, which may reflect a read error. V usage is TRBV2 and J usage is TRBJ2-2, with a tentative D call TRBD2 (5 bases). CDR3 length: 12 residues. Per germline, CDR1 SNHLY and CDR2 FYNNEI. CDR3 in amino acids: CASQTITGELFF. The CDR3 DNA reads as TGTGCCAGTCAGACCATCACCGGGGAGCTGTTCTTT.

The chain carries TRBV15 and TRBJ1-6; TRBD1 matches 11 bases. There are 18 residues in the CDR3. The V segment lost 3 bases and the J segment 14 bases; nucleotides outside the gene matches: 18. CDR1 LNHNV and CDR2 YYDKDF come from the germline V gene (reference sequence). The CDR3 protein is CATSSPPGQGVLNLALHF. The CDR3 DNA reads TGTGCCACCAGCAGCCCCCCGGGACAGGGGGTCCTAAATTTGGCCCTCCACTTT. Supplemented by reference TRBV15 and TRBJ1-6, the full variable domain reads DAMVIQNPRYQVTQFGKPVTLSCSQTLNHNVMYWYQQKSSQAPKLLFHYYDKDFNNEADTPDNFQSRRPNTSFCFLDIRSPGLGDTAMYLCATSSPPGQGVLNLALHFGNGTRLTVT.

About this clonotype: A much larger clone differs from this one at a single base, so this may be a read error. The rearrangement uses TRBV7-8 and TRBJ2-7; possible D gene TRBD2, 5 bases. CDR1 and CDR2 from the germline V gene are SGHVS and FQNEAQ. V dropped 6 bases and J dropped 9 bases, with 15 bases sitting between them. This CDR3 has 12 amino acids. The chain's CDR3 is CASSYVHGGQYV. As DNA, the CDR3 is TGTGCCAGCAGTTACGTTCACGGAGGGCAGTACGTC.

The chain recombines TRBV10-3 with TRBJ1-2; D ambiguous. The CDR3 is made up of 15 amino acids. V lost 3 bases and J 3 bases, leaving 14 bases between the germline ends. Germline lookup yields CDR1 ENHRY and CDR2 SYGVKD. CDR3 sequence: CAISEEQPDYYGYTF. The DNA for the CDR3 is TGTGCCATCAGTGAAGAACAGCCCGATTACTATGGCTACACCTTC.

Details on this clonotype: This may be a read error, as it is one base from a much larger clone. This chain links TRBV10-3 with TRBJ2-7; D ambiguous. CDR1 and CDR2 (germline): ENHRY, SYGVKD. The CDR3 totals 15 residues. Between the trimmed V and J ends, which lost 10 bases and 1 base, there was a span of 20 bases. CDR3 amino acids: CASTLDGPPSYEQYV. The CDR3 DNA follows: TGTGCCAGCACCCTCGACGGGCCACCTTCCTACGAGCAGTACGTC.

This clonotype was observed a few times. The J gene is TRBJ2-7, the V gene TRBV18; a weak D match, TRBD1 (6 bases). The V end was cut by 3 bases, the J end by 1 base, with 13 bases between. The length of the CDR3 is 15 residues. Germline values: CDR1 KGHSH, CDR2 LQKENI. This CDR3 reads CASSPTHRASYEQYV. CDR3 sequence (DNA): TGTGCCAGCTCACCGACCCACAGGGCTTCCTACGAGCAGTACGTC.

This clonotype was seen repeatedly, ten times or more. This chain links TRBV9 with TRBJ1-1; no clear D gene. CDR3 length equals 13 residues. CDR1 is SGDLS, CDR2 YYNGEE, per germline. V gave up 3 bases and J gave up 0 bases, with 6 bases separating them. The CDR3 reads CASSGGLNTEAFF. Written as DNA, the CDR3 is TGTGCCAGCAGCGGAGGGTTGAACACTGAAGCTTTCTTT. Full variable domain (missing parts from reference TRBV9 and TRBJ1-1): DSGVTQTPKHLITATGQRVTLRCSPRSGDLSVYWYQQSLDQGLQFLIQYYNGEERAKGNILERFSAQQFPDLHSELNLSSLELGDSALYFCASSGGLNTEAFFGQGTRLTVV.